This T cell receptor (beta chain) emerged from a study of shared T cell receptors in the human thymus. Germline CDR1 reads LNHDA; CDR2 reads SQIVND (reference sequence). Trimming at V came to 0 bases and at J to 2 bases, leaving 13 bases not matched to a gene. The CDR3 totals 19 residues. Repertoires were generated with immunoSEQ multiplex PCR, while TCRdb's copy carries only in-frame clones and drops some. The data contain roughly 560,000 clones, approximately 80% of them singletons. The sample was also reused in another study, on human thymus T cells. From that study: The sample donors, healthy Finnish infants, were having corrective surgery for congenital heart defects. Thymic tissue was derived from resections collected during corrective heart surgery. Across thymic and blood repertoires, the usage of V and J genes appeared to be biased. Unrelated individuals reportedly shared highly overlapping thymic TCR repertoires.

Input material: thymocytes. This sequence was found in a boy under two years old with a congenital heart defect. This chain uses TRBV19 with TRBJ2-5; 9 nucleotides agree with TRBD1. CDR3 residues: CASSIDGRGGTGNQETQYF. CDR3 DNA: TGTGCCAGTAGTATAGATGGCCGTGGGGGGACAGGGAATCAAGAGACCCAGTACTTC.